The present TCR beta chain was sequenced within a study of PD-L1 blockade in urothelial cancer. Whole-study context: Researchers found blood samples held a median of roughly 140,000 T cells.

Libraries were prepared by immunoSEQ multiplex PCR; TCRdb keeps only in-frame clonotypes and omits some of them. This sample has about 17,000 clones, with approximately 86% found just once. Each patient's cancer was a locally advanced or metastatic urothelial carcinoma. CDR1 and CDR2 (germline): MDHEN, SYDVKM. The CDR3 sequence is 15 residues long. Trimming took 2 bases from V and 2 from J, leaving 7 bases between them. The rearrangement links TRBV28 to TRBJ2-6; D is possibly TRBD2 (5 bases). Sequences were derived from PBMCs, sampled around atezolizumab (anti-PD-L1) treatment. The source of this sequence is a man aged 50-60 years with urothelial cancer. The CDR3 loop reads CASSLRGTGANVLTF. In DNA, the CDR3 is TGTGCCAGCAGTTTACGGGGAACTGGGGCCAACGTCCTGACTTTC. The full variable domain, completed using reference TRBV28 and TRBJ2-6, is DVKVTQSSRYLVKRTGEKVFLECVQDMDHENMFWYRQDPGLGLRLIYFSYDVKMKEKGDIPEGYSVSREKKERFSLILESASTNQTSMYLCASSLRGTGANVLTFGAGSRLTVL.